Shown below are 9 T cell receptor beta chains from a single sample sequenced in a study of T cell responses to AZD1222 COVID-19 vaccine. Produced via immunoSEQ multiplex PCR; TCRdb's table is partial and in-frame only. The sample holds about 120,000 clones, approximately 88% seen once. The sample here was peripheral blood, taken on day 0 of AZD1222 vaccination. The receptors stem from an adult in good health.

This rearrangement joins TRBV4-1 to TRBJ1-6; D perhaps matches TRBD1 (6 bases). This CDR3 is 17 amino acids long. Deletions cut 1 base from V and 0 bases from J, with 10 bases between. The germline gives CDR1 MGHRA, CDR2 YSYEKL. CDR3 in amino acids: CASSQGQGSSYNSPLHF. As DNA, the CDR3 is TGCGCCAGCAGCCAAGGGCAGGGGAGCTCCTATAATTCACCCCTCCACTTT.

The chain couples TRBV11-2 to TRBJ1-5; D unresolved. This CDR3 is built from 15 residues. Germline-derived CDR1 and CDR2 are SGHAT and FQNNGV. Trimming stripped 5 bases from V and 0 bases from J, with 11 bases between. CDR3 sequence (DNA): TGTGCCAGCAGCGCCACCTCTTATAGCAATCAGCCCCAGCATTTT. It specifies CASSATSYSNQPQHF.

The chain uses TRBV9 and TRBJ1-2; weak D call: TRBD1 (5 bases). V was pared by 4 bases and J by 4 bases, with 14 bases between. Germline lookup yields CDR1 SGDLS and CDR2 YYNGEE. This CDR3 has 14 amino acids. The CDR3 DNA sequence: TGTGCCAGCAGCCCACAGGACCTTGGCTATGGCTACACCTTC. Residues: CASSPQDLGYGYTF. Complete variable domain (other parts from reference TRBV9 and TRBJ1-2): DSGVTQTPKHLITATGQRVTLRCSPRSGDLSVYWYQQSLDQGLQFLIQYYNGEERAKGNILERFSAQQFPDLHSELNLSSLELGDSALYFCASSPQDLGYGYTFGSGTRLTVV.

This clone came up once. The V call is TRBV7-9, the J call TRBJ2-7, with D possibly being TRBD1 (5 bases). V was pared by 0 bases and J by 3 bases, with 9 bases between. Germline loops: CDR1 SEHNR, CDR2 FQNEAQ (reference sequence). There are 14 residues in the CDR3. The CDR3 DNA is TGTGCCAGCAGCTTAGCGATGCAGGGCTACGAGCAGTACTTC. It translates to CASSLAMQGYEQYF. Based on the CDR3 plus reference TRBV7-9 and TRBJ2-7, the full variable domain is DTGVSQNPRHKITKRGQNVTFRCDPISEHNRLYWYRQTLGQGPEFLTYFQNEAQLEKSRLLSDRFSAERPKGSFSTLEIQRTEQGDSAMYLCASSLAMQGYEQYFGPGTRLTVT.

Written as DNA, the CDR3 is TGCAGCGTCGACCAACTCGGGACAGGGTATGGCTACACCTTC. Amino acid sequence: CSVDQLGTGYGYTF. The V gene is TRBV29-1, the J gene TRBJ1-2; the match to TRBD1 covers 9 bases. The CDR3 spans 14 residues. Germline assignment: CDR1 SQVTM and CDR2 ANQGSEA. V shed 6 bases and J 5 bases; nucleotides not matched to a gene: 10.

A note on this clone: The sample holds other DNA sequences that translate to the same CDR3. This sequence joins TRBV9 and TRBJ1-1, with TRBD1 identical over 7 bases. V lost 2 bases, J lost 3 bases, and 4 bases stayed unmatched. CDR3 size: 14 residues. Germline CDR1 SGDLS, CDR2 YYNGEE. The CDR3 reads CASSVTGSDTEAFF. The CDR3, as DNA: TGTGCCAGCAGCGTGACAGGGTCCGACACTGAAGCTTTCTTT. Complete variable domain (other parts from reference TRBV9 and TRBJ1-1): DSGVTQTPKHLITATGQRVTLRCSPRSGDLSVYWYQQSLDQGLQFLIQYYNGEERAKGNILERFSAQQFPDLHSELNLSSLELGDSALYFCASSVTGSDTEAFFGQGTRLTVV.

The V call is TRBV27, the J call TRBJ1-6; D ambiguous. Germline loops: CDR1 MNHEY, CDR2 SMNVEV (reference sequence). The CDR3 is 17 residues long. The V and J ends lost 0 bases and 3 bases respectively, with 12 bases between them. The CDR3 loop is CASSLSTRPGYNSPLHF. In DNA, the CDR3 is TGTGCCAGCAGTTTATCGACCAGGCCCGGCTATAATTCACCCCTCCACTTT.

The chain uses TRBV10-3 and TRBJ2-7; 11 nucleotides line up with TRBD1. This CDR3 region has 14 residues. From germline, CDR1 is ENHRY and CDR2 SYGVKD. J gave up 6 bases and V 4 bases, and 5 bases lay outside the gene matches. As DNA, the CDR3 is TGTGCCATCAGTGGGGACAGGGGGTCAATCGAGCAGTACTTC. Its protein is CAISGDRGSIEQYF.

This chain joins TRBV15 and TRBJ2-5, with D unclear. This CDR3 contains 13 residues. Germline CDR1 and CDR2: LNHNV and YYDKDF (reference sequence). V shed 1 base and J shed 5 bases, with 8 bases lying between them. DNA for the CDR3: TGTGCCACCAGCAGAGGGCCTCCGGAGACCCAGTACTTC. It encodes CATSRGPPETQYF.